The clone carrying this T cell receptor beta chain is large in the sample. Its antigen is currently unknown. Here immunoSEQ multiplex PCR was the method, and the copy in TCRdb shows in-frame clones only, minus some. This repertoire shows over 55,000 clones, approximately 87% found once; its top ten account for approximately 11%. This sample was included in a study of lymphopenia after photon versus proton radiotherapy. Losses at the gene ends were 3 bases for V and 2 bases for J; bases not matched to a gene: 5. Germline V gene lookup returns CDR1 WSHSY and CDR2 SAAADI. This CDR3 has 15 amino acids. Regarding the study as a whole: Relative stability marked proton patients; photon patients lost diversity and naive cells.

V is TRBV10-2 and J is TRBJ2-7; 9 bases are shared with TRBD2. This receptor was identified in a man older than 75 with esophageal cancer. The source was peripheral blood, collected from a patient treated with proton-based radiotherapy. CDR3 coding DNA: TGCGCCAGCAGTGAAAGCGCGGGAGGGCCCTACGAGCAGTACTTC. Protein product: CASSESAGGPYEQYF.